This TCR beta chain was captured by sequencing in a study of shared clonotypes between healthy human individuals. Remarks on this clone: Its matching antigen is unknown. A much larger clone sits a single nucleotide away, making a read error possible.

Whole-study results and caveats: The authors sampled blood alone, and tissue repertoires likely differ. What limited the represented genetic and exposure-history diversity was the small number of donors. Non-shared clonotypes displayed generation probabilities falling below those of clonotypes present in all four donors.

It was 200 to 250 ng DNA, 28,000 or so T cell genomes, that sorted-subset replicate PCRs used. Assay used: immunoSEQ multiplex PCR; TCRdb lists only in-frame clones, some missing. The sample has roughly 1,100,000 clones; approximately 76% are singletons. CDR1 is SGHTA and CDR2 is FQGNSA in the germline V gene. Trimming removed 5 bases from V and 4 bases from J, with 11 bases in between. The CDR3 loop spans 13 amino acids. This TCR was recovered from a man younger than 35 in good health. The chain recombines TRBV7-2 with TRBJ1-2; unclear D gene. Sequenced input: memory CD4+ T cells sorted from blood. Stated subset: CD45RA-negative fraction. The CDR3 region has the DNA TGTGCCAGCAGCCAGGACGGAAGCTATGGCTACACCTTC. Its translation is CASSQDGSYGYTF.